One sample yielded the 14 T cell receptor beta chains listed below, sequenced in a study of beta chain features in type 1 diabetes. Study observations and caveats: Type 1 diabetes patients had TCRB CDR3s that were shorter (moderately but significantly so) in all four CD4+ subsets.

No antigens are known for them. Reverse transcribing all isolated RNA meant expressed TCRB transcripts were sequenced. Sequenced by immunoSEQ multiplex PCR; TCRdb stores in-frame clones only, minus some. The sample has about 170,000 clones; 7% to 9% are singletons. Input material: central memory CD4+ T cells from blood. The receptors come from a man aged 18 to 29 with type 1 diabetes.

This clone was counted between two and nine times. V usage is TRBV19 and J usage is TRBJ1-5, with a weak D call TRBD1 (6 bases). Germline V gene sequence: CDR1 LNHDA, CDR2 SQIVND (reference sequence). Trimming pared 4 bases from V and 5 bases from J, leaving 15 bases between. CDR3 length equals 15 residues. This CDR3 reads CASSNRARGYQPQHF. DNA for the CDR3: TGTGCCAGTAGTAACAGGGCTCGGGGCTATCAGCCCCAGCATTTT.

In this sample, this clone turned up many times. The chain recombines TRBV27 with TRBJ1-2; 7 bases agree with TRBD1. This CDR3 has 13 amino acids. J gave up 2 bases and V 5 bases, and 2 bases lay outside the gene matches. The germline V gene encodes CDR1 MNHEY and CDR2 SMNVEV (reference sequence). In DNA, the CDR3 is TGTGCCAGCAGTGGACAGGACAACTATGGCTACACCTTC. Translation: CASSGQDNYGYTF.

This clone showed up just a few times. This likely traces to a read error, being one base from a far larger clone. The identical CDR3 is also encoded by other nucleotide sequences in the sample. J is TRBJ2-3 and V is TRBV5-4; tentatively, D is TRBD2 (5 bases). The CDR3 runs to 15 residues. V was cut by 4 bases and J by 9 bases, with 21 bases left in between. CDR1 and CDR2 from the germline V gene are SGHNT and YYREEE (reference sequence). The DNA of the CDR3 is TGTGCCAGCAGCCAAGGGAGTCTCCTCCGGGGAACGCAGTATTTT. Protein sequence: CASSQGSLLRGTQYF. The full variable domain, its missing parts supplied by reference TRBV5-4 and TRBJ2-3, is ETGVTQSPTHLIKTRGQQVTLRCSSQSGHNTVSWYQQALGQGPQFIFQYYREEENGRGNFPPRFSGLQFPNYSSELNVNALELDDSALYLCASSQGSLLRGTQYFGPGTRLTVL.

This clone was recorded a few times. The chain recombines TRBV2 with TRBJ1-2; the D gene is possibly TRBD1 (5 bases). The CDR3 is 14 amino acids. Per germline, CDR1 SNHLY and CDR2 FYNNEI. V dropped 7 bases and J dropped 4 bases, with 16 bases sitting between them. Here the CDR3 reads CASKDSLGSYGYTF. The CDR3 nucleotides read TGTGCCAGCAAAGACAGTCTGGGAAGCTATGGCTACACCTTC.

This clone was detected many times. The V and J genes are TRBV7-2 and TRBJ2-5, with a possible D match to TRBD1 (6 bases). The length of the CDR3 is 15 residues. Trimming removed 0 bases at V and 2 bases at J, with 10 bases between. Germline values: CDR1 SGHTA, CDR2 FQGNSA. The CDR3 nucleotides are TGTGCCAGCAGCTTAGCGCAGGGGCGACAAGAGACCCAGTACTTC. It yields the protein CASSLAQGRQETQYF.

This clone was found a few times. The rearrangement uses TRBV2 and TRBJ2-1; 14 bases fit TRBD2. This CDR3 contains 13 residues. With V trimmed by 11 bases and J by 8 bases, 5 bases remained unmatched. The germline gives CDR1 SNHLY, CDR2 FYNNEI. CDR3 sequence (DNA): TGTGCCGCCGTGACTAGCGGGAGGGATGAGCAGTTCTTC. This codes for CAAVTSGRDEQFF.

This clone was counted between two and nine times. In nucleotides, the CDR3 is TGTGCCTCTAAGGACGGCAAAAAGCGGGGAAACACCATATATTTT. Translating it yields CASKDGKKRGNTIYF. This chain connects TRBV19 to TRBJ1-3; the D is unclear. Germline CDR1 is LNHDA and CDR2 is SQIVND (reference sequence). Trimming took off 11 bases at V and 4 bases at J, with 21 bases between the two ends. The CDR3 covers 15 residues.

The CDR3 is CASSRSHGTSEDYEQYF. CDR3 coding DNA: TGTGCCAGCAGTCGATCACATGGGACTAGCGAAGACTACGAGCAGTACTTC. V usage is TRBV11-2 and J usage is TRBJ2-7; 10 bases agree with TRBD2. This CDR3 is 17 amino acids long. Germline CDR1 reads SGHAT; CDR2 reads FQNNGV. V was pared by 6 bases and J by 3 bases, with 14 bases of the junction left unmatched.

This clone was recorded a few times. This chain links TRBV28 with TRBJ1-4, with D uncertain. The CDR3 has 13 amino acids. Germline V gene lookup returns CDR1 MDHEN and CDR2 SYDVKM. V was shortened by 6 bases and J by 5 bases, with 10 bases between the two germline ends. DNA of the CDR3: TGTGCCAGCAGCCGATCACTGAATGAAAAACTGTTTTTT. Translating it yields CASSRSLNEKLFF.

In this sample, this clone turned up a few times. Germline is not matched at one junction end, which may reflect a read error. This chain links TRBV7-9 with TRBJ2-7; TRBD2 is a possible D gene (5 bases). This CDR3 region has 13 residues. Germline V CDR1 and CDR2: SEHNR, FQNEAQ (reference sequence). The CDR3 DNA reads as TGTGCCAGCAGCCCGGGGATGGCCTCGACCCTCCGCTTC. This gives the protein CASSPGMASTLRF.

This clone appeared a few times. The V gene is TRBV6-7, the J gene TRBJ2-7; no firm D call. TRBV6-7 falls under the ORF class, with uncertain function. V gave up 0 bases and J gave up 3 bases, with 21 bases separating them. This CDR3 spans 18 amino acids. CDR3 DNA: TGTGCCAGCAGTTACTCGACTTTTTCAGCTAACTTAAGCTACGAGCAGTACTTC. This encodes CASSYSTFSANLSYEQYF.

The chain couples TRBV5-1 to TRBJ2-2; D unclear. The germline CDR1 and CDR2 sequences are SGHRS and YFSETQ. The CDR3 runs to 15 residues. The V end was cut by 4 bases, the J end by 1 base, with 11 bases between. CDR3 sequence (DNA): TGCGCCAGCAGCATCCCAACCGGGAACACCGGGGAGCTGTTTTTT. It specifies CASSIPTGNTGELFF.

This clone was recorded a few times. V usage is TRBV27 and J usage is TRBJ2-7; D gene unclear. V lost 5 bases to trimming and J lost 0 bases, with 17 bases between them. The CDR3 contains 16 residues. Per the germline V gene, CDR1 is MNHEY and CDR2 is SMNVEV (reference sequence). DNA for the CDR3: TGTGCCAGCAGTCCACAAACAGACGGATACTCCTACGAGCAGTACTTC. Translating gives CASSPQTDGYSYEQYF.

V gene TRBV28 combines with J gene TRBJ1-2; D is possibly TRBD1 (5 bases). V was pared by 7 bases and J by 3 bases, with 15 bases between. This CDR3 has 14 amino acids. The germline V gene encodes CDR1 MDHEN and CDR2 SYDVKM. In DNA form, the CDR3 reads TGTGCCAGCACCTGGAGGGGACCGTACTATGGCTACACCTTC. Its translation: CASTWRGPYYGYTF.